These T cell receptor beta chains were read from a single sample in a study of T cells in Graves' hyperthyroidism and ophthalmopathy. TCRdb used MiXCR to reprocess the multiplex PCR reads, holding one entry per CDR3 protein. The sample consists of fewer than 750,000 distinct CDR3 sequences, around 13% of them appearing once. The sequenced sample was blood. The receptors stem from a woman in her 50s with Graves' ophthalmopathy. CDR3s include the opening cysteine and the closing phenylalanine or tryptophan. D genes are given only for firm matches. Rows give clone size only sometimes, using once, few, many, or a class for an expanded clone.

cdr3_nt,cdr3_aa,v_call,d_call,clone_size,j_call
TGTGCCAGCAGCTTAGCGGCAACAGGAGAGCAGTTCTTC,CASSLAATGEQFF,TRBV7-9,-,-,TRBJ2-1
TGTGCCACCAGCAGGGGAGATCGAGAGGAGCTGTTTTTT,CATSRGDREELFF,TRBV15,-,few,TRBJ2-2
TGTGCCAGCAGTTTTAGACAGGGCGATTACAATGAGCAGTTCTTC,CASSFRQGDYNEQFF,TRBV12-3/TRBV12-4,TRBD1,many,TRBJ2-1
TGTGCCAGCAGCGTAGAAGCAGGGGGCGACTATGGCTACACCTTC,CASSVEAGGDYGYTF,TRBV9,TRBD1,many,TRBJ1-2
TGTGCCAGCAGGCCCAGGGCGGGAGCGGCCTACGAGCAGTACTTC,CASRPRAGAAYEQYF,TRBV28,TRBD2,-,TRBJ2-7
TGTGCCAGCAGTCGAATTCCGGGACAGGGAGCTTTCTTT,CASSRIPGQGAFF,TRBV6-1,TRBD1,few,TRBJ1-1
TGCAGTGCCAACCTCGACAGTCGTCCCGAAGCTTTCTTT,CSANLDSRPEAFF,TRBV20-1,-,many,TRBJ1-1
TGTGCCAGCAGCTTAGCTGACACGAACACTGAAGCTTTCTTT,CASSLADTNTEAFF,TRBV7-9,-,many,TRBJ1-1
TGTGCCAGCAGCTTAGCCTTTGAAGGGGTGGACTACGAGCAGTACTTC,CASSLAFEGVDYEQYF,TRBV7-9,-,-,TRBJ2-7
TGTGCCAGCAGCCAAGTTTCGTCAGCCGATGAGCAGTTCTTC,CASSQVSSADEQFF,TRBV14,-,-,TRBJ2-1
TGCGCCAGCAGCCCTGGACAGGGAGGAGGTCAGCCCCAGCATTTT,CASSPGQGGGQPQHF,TRBV4-3,TRBD1,-,TRBJ1-5
TGTGCCAGCAGCCAAAATGCGCAGTGGAGGAACGAGCAGTACTTC,CASSQNAQWRNEQYF,TRBV3-1,-,many,TRBJ2-7
TGTGCCAGCAGCGTAGGTAGCGGGAGTGTTAATGAGCAGTTCTTC,CASSVGSGSVNEQFF,TRBV9,TRBD2,few,TRBJ2-1
TGCAGTGCTAGCCAGACAGGGGGGCGCTACAACGAGCAGTACTTC,CSASQTGGRYNEQYF,TRBV20-1,TRBD1,many,TRBJ2-7
TGTGCCAGCAGTTTACTAGCGGGAGGTTTTTGGGAGACCCAGTACTTC,CASSLLAGGFWETQYF,TRBV28,TRBD2,many,TRBJ2-5
TGTGCCAGCAGCTTGCTCCCGGGACAGGGGACCTACGAGCAGTACTTC,CASSLLPGQGTYEQYF,TRBV7-6,TRBD1,few,TRBJ2-7